This TCR beta chain was captured by sequencing in a study of OX40 agonist ivuxolimab in advanced cancers. Overall study: At 0.01 to 10 mg/kg, ivuxolimab was administered intravenously to patients every 2 weeks.

Regarding this clone: Its antigen is unknown.

Germline V gene lookup returns CDR1 SGHTA and CDR2 FQGTGA. This CDR3 region has 14 residues. Trimming took off 6 bases at V and 2 bases at J, with 11 bases between the two ends. TCRdb's table, derived via immunoSEQ multiplex PCR, lists solely in-frame clones and lacks some. Altogether 40,000 to 50,000 clones are present, around nine tenths being singletons, with the ten largest covering roughly 4.5%. Study findings and constraints: On average, CD8+ T cells had more expanded clones than CD4+.

The chain uses TRBV7-3 and TRBJ2-1; D ambiguous. Material: CD4+ or CD8+ T cells sorted from blood, obtained in a trial of the OX40 agonist ivuxolimab. This TCR derives from an adult with an advanced solid tumor such as melanoma, head and neck, liver or kidney cancer. The DNA of the CDR3 is TGTGCCAGCAGTCACGGCAGCCCCTACAATGAGCAGTTCTTC. Its translation: CASSHGSPYNEQFF.